This T cell receptor (beta chain) was found in a study of blood T cells in healthy people across ages. The people who gave samples were healthy Caucasians from Russia, aged roughly 6 to 100. The second PCR ran roughly 6 to 11 cycles with a sample-barcoded 5' primer and J-beta primers. Each cDNA molecule carried a tag from a template-switch adaptor that contained 12 random nucleotides. A single record per CDR3 protein comes from TCRdb applying MiXCR to the 5' RACE reads. In the table there are approximately 800,000 distinct CDR3 sequences, roughly 50% of which are singletons. Study-wide findings and caveats: Estimated diversity, derived from one million T cells, was regarded as an underestimate. Age brought a roughly linear fall in TCR beta diversity measured per million T cells.

The V and J ends lost 0 bases and 3 bases respectively, with 6 bases between them. This CDR3 is 15 amino acids long. CDR1 and CDR2 (germline): MGHDK, SYGVNS. This clonotype occurred once. The antigen is undetermined. The receptor comes from a man aged 25 to 40 in good health. Input material: blood. The chain has TRBV25-1 and TRBJ2-6, with D perhaps TRBD1 (5 bases). The CDR3 spells CASSEYRDGANVLTF. DNA of the CDR3: TGTGCCAGCAGTGAATACAGGGATGGGGCCAACGTCCTGACTTTC.